This is a list of T cell receptor beta chains from one sample in a study of T cells after yellow fever vaccination. MiXCR was run by TCRdb on the 5' RACE reads, yielding one entry per CDR3 protein. The sample has 200,000 to 250,000 distinct CDR3 sequences; less than 3.5% are singletons. This specimen consisted of CD4+ T cells sorted from PBMCs, obtained 10 days after the yellow fever booster vaccination. The receptors come from a man aged 18 to 29 who received the YFV17D yellow fever vaccine. Each CDR3 is given with its conserved first and last residue. A D gene is named only where the DNA matches it firmly. Size is omitted from some rows. Given values are once, few, many or a class for expanded clones.

CDR3 DNA,CDR3 protein,D gene,V gene,clone size,J gene
TGTGCCAGCAGTCTCCAAACACCAACTAGCCGCGAGACCCAGTACTTC,CASSLQTPTSRETQYF,NA,TRBV6-2/TRBV6-3,many,TRBJ2-5
TGTGCCAGCAGCGTGTCCCTCGGGGGTAACACTGAAGCTTTCTTT,CASSVSLGGNTEAFF,NA,TRBV3-1,NA,TRBJ1-1
TGTGCCAGCTCCCCAGATGGAAGGGAAAAACTGTTTTTT,CASSPDGREKLFF,NA,TRBV18,NA,TRBJ1-4
TGTGCCAGCAGGCAGGGGAGCATTGGCTACACCTTC,CASRQGSIGYTF,NA,TRBV5-6,few,TRBJ1-2
TGTGCCATCAGTGAGCTTTCGGACAGCTATGGCTACACCTTC,CAISELSDSYGYTF,NA,TRBV10-3,many,TRBJ1-2
TGTGCCAGCAGCTTTACCAACAATGAGCAGTTCTTC,CASSFTNNEQFF,NA,TRBV11-3,many,TRBJ2-1
TGCGCCAGCAGCTCGGACAGGAATAATGGGAAACTGTTTTTT,CASSSDRNNGKLFF,TRBD1,TRBV5-1,many,TRBJ1-4
TGTGCCAGCAGCTTCCCCGGGAAAGAGACCCAGTACTTC,CASSFPGKETQYF,NA,TRBV5-5,many,TRBJ2-5
TGTGCCAGCAAAGAGGACAGACGAGAAAAACTGTTTTTT,CASKEDRREKLFF,NA,TRBV27,many,TRBJ1-4
TGCGCCAGCAGCTCTACACTCAGGGGAGGCTATAATTCACCCCTCCACTTT,CASSSTLRGGYNSPLHF,NA,TRBV5-1,NA,TRBJ1-6
TGTGCCAGCAGTTTAAGGGGTCATGAAGCTTTCTTT,CASSLRGHEAFF,NA,TRBV27,NA,TRBJ1-1
TGCAGTGCTCGGGCCCCCGGATCCCAGTACTTC,CSARAPGSQYF,NA,TRBV20-1,many,TRBJ2-5
TGCGCCAGCAGTGAGTCGATACGCAAGCAGGGTTCCGGGGAGCTGTTTTTT,CASSESIRKQGSGELFF,NA,TRBV10-1,few,TRBJ2-2
TGTGCCAGCAGCCCCGGCGGGCGAGGCGAAGCTTTCTTT,CASSPGGRGEAFF,NA,TRBV12-3/TRBV12-4,many,TRBJ1-1
TGCAGTGATGTCCGCGGGGTTCGCGAGCAGTTCTTC,CSDVRGVREQFF,NA,TRBV20-1,many,TRBJ2-1
TGTGCCAGCAGCAAACAGGGGAACACTGAAGCTTTCTTT,CASSKQGNTEAFF,NA,TRBV7-3,many,TRBJ1-1
TGTGCCAGCCCGGGCCCCGGGGAGCTGTTTTTT,CASPGPGELFF,NA,TRBV6-1,NA,TRBJ2-2
TGCGCCAGCAGCTTGGGGGACAGCTTACACACTGAAGCTTTCTTT,CASSLGDSLHTEAFF,TRBD1,TRBV5-1,NA,TRBJ1-1
TGTGCCAGCAGTTTATCGGCAGGGACGAATCAGCCCCAGCATTTT,CASSLSAGTNQPQHF,NA,TRBV28,few,TRBJ1-5
TGTGCCAGCAGCTTAGGGGGGCCCATACTGAACACTGAAGCTTTCTTT,CASSLGGPILNTEAFF,NA,TRBV7-2,few,TRBJ1-1
TGTGCCAGCAGCCCCGACACGTACTACGAGCAGTACTTC,CASSPDTYYEQYF,NA,TRBV7-9,few,TRBJ2-7
TGTGCCAGCAGCTTAGCAGGCCCTGGGGAGACCCAGTACTTC,CASSLAGPGETQYF,NA,TRBV7-2,few,TRBJ2-5
TGCAGTGCTCAAGCAGGAAACCAAGAGACCCAGTACTTC,CSAQAGNQETQYF,NA,TRBV20-1,few,TRBJ2-5
TGTGCCAGCAGCCAAGAATCTACCTTAGACTCTGGAAACACCATATATTTT,CASSQESTLDSGNTIYF,NA,TRBV4-2,many,TRBJ1-3
TGTGCCAGCAAATACGGTGGCACAGATACGCAGTATTTT,CASKYGGTDTQYF,NA,TRBV6-2/TRBV6-3,many,TRBJ2-3
TGTGCCAGCAGTCCCCGAGACCGGGAGACGTTCTTC,CASSPRDRETFF,NA,TRBV28,NA,TRBJ2-1
TGTGCCAGCTCAGCTGGGCCCACCTACTATGGCTACACCTTC,CASSAGPTYYGYTF,NA,TRBV18,few,TRBJ1-2
TGTGCCAGCAGTTACGGGACAGGCGAGGGCTACACCTTC,CASSYGTGEGYTF,TRBD1,TRBV6-6,many,TRBJ1-2
TGTGCCAGCAGTACCTATCAGCCCCAGCATTTT,CASSTYQPQHF,NA,TRBV28,many,TRBJ1-5
TGTGCCAGCAGGGAGACAGGGGAGGGAGGCTACACCTTC,CASRETGEGGYTF,TRBD1,TRBV6-5,NA,TRBJ1-2
TGCAGTGCAGCCGACAGGGAAAATGGCTACACCTTC,CSAADRENGYTF,TRBD1,TRBV20-1,NA,TRBJ1-2
TGTGCCAGCAGCCAAGATCCCCGGGGGGGCCCCAACGAGCAGTACTTC,CASSQDPRGGPNEQYF,TRBD2,TRBV4-2,NA,TRBJ2-7
TGCGCCAGCAGCATACAACGCTCGCGACAACCAGCTAACTATGGCTACACCTTC,CASSIQRSRQPANYGYTF,NA,TRBV4-1,few,TRBJ1-2
TGCAGTGCCCCAAAAAGGGGACTAGCCGGACCCTACGAGCAGTACTTC,CSAPKRGLAGPYEQYF,TRBD2,TRBV20-1,many,TRBJ2-7
TGTGCCAGCAGTGAATATGGCGCTAGGGTCGAGCAGTACTTC,CASSEYGARVEQYF,NA,TRBV2,many,TRBJ2-7
TGTGCCAGCAGGGGCTTGAAAGCTTTCTTT,CASRGLKAFF,NA,TRBV25-1,NA,TRBJ1-1